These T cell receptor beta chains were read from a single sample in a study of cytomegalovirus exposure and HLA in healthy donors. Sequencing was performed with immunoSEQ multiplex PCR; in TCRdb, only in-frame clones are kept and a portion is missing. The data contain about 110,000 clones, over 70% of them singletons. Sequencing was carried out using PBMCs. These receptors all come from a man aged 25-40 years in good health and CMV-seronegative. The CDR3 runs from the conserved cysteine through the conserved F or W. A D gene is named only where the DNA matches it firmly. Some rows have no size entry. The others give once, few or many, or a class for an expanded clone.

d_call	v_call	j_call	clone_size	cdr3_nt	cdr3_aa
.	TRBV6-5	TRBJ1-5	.	TGTGCCAGCAGTTACTCGAATCGCGGGAATCAGCCCCAGCATTTT	CASSYSNRGNQPQHF
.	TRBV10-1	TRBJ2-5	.	TGCGCCAGCAGCCGGGGGGCCGGGGAGACCCAGTACTTC	CASSRGAGETQYF
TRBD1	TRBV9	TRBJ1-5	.	TGTGCCAGCAGCGTAGGGGACAGGGAGGATCAGCCCCAGCATTTT	CASSVGDREDQPQHF
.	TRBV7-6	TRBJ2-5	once	TGTGCCAGCAGACATCCACTCAACAGGGATAGGAGTTTAATGCACTTC	CASRHPLNRDRSLMHF
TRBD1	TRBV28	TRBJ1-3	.	TGTGCCAGCAGTTTGAGACAGGGTGCTGGAAACACCATATATTTT	CASSLRQGAGNTIYF
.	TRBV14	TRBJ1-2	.	TGTGCCAGCAGCCAAAAACAGGGAATGTATGGCTACACCTTC	CASSQKQGMYGYTF
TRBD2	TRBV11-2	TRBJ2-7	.	TGTGCCAGCAGTTATCACGGGGGGTCCTACGAGCAGTACTTC	CASSYHGGSYEQYF
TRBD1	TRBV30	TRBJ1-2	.	TGTGCCTGGGTGAGAGGGGGCGGCTATGGCTACACCTTC	CAWVRGGGYGYTF
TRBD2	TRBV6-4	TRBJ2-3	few	TGTGCCAGCAGTGCTGGGACTAGCGGGCCAGATACGCAGTATTTT	CASSAGTSGPDTQYF
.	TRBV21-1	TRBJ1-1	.	TGTGCCAGCTATCCATCCAGGACATATAACACTGAAGCTTTCTTT	CASYPSRTYNTEAFF
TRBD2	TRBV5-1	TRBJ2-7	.	TGCGCCAGCAGCATTAGCGGGAGCTACGAGCAGTACTTC	CASSISGSYEQYF
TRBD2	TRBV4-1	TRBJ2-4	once	TGCGCCAGCAGCCAAGGGCTAGCGGGGGGTTTAGCCAAAAACATTCAGTACTTC	CASSQGLAGGLAKNIQYF
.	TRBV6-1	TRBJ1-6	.	TGTGCCAGCAGTGCCCAGGCGGGATGGGGTAATAATTCACCCCTCCACTTT	CASSAQAGWGNNSPLHF
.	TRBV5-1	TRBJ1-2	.	TGCGCCAGCAGCTCAGGGGACCTTACTAACTATGGCTACACCTTC	CASSSGDLTNYGYTF
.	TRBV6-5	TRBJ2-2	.	TGTGCCAGCAGTTACTCGAATGGAGCCGGGGAGCTGTTTTTT	CASSYSNGAGELFF
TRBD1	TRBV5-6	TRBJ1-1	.	TGTGCCAGCAGCTACGGGACAGGGTGGAACACTGAAGCTTTCTTT	CASSYGTGWNTEAFF
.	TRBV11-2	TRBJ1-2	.	TGTGCCAGCAGGCATCCGGGAGCCCTCAAGCATGGCTACACCTTC	CASRHPGALKHGYTF
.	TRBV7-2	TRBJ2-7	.	TGTGCCAGCAGCTTAGTGCAGACTATCCTTTCCCCCTACGAGCAGTACTTC	CASSLVQTILSPYEQYF
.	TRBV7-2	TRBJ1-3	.	TGTGCCAGCACCGGAATGCGGGGAAACACCATATATTTT	CASTGMRGNTIYF
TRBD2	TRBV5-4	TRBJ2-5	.	TGTGCCAGCAGCTTGGGACAGCGGGGAGAGACCCAGTACTTC	CASSLGQRGETQYF
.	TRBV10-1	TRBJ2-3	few	TGCGCCAGCAGTGAGTCAAGTGGCCGAACGCAGTATTTT	CASSESSGRTQYF
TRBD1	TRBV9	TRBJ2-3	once	TGTGCCAGCAGCGTAGAAGGGGGCCAAATGCCGCAGTATTTT	CASSVEGGQMPQYF
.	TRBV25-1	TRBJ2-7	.	TGTGCCAGCGGGCGGGGTTACGAGCAGTACTTC	CASGRGYEQYF
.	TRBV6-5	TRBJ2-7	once	TGTGCCAGCAGTTACTTAACCGGAGACGACGAGCAGTACTTC	CASSYLTGDDEQYF
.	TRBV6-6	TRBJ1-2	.	TGTGCCAGCACCCTGGCAAACTATGGCTACACCTTC	CASTLANYGYTF
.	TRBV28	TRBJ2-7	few	TGTGCCAGTGAGGGGGGGGTAGGTGAGCAGTACTTC	CASEGGVGEQYF
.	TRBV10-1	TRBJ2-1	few	TGCGCCAGCAGTGAGTCGGGGCAAAGGGGGAATGAGCAGTTCTTC	CASSESGQRGNEQFF
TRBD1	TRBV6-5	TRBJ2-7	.	TGTGCCAGCAGCATTGGACAGGGTTACTCCTACGAGCAGTACTTC	CASSIGQGYSYEQYF
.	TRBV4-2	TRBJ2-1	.	TGTGCCAGCAGCCACGATGCAACGGGAGTTGGCTACAATGAGCAGTTCTTC	CASSHDATGVGYNEQFF
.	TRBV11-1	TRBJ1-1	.	TGTGCCAGCAGCAAACGACACCAGGGTGATGAAGCTTTCTTT	CASSKRHQGDEAFF
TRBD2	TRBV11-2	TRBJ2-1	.	TGTGCCAGCAGCTTAGCTTCGGCTAGCGGGAGCGGGCAGTTCTTC	CASSLASASGSGQFF
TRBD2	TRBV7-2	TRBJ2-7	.	TGTGCCAGCAGCCTAACGACTAGCGGCGAGCAGTACTTC	CASSLTTSGEQYF
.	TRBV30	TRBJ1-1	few	TGTGCCTGGAGTGTCACAGGGTGGGACACTGAAGCTTTCTTT	CAWSVTGWDTEAFF
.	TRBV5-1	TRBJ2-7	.	TGCGCCAGCAGCTTGTTGGGGGCCCCCTACGAGCAGTACTTC	CASSLLGAPYEQYF
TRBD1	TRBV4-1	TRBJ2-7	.	TGCGCCAGCAGCCAAGACCCAGGGGGCTCGATCTACGAGCAGTACTTC	CASSQDPGGSIYEQYF
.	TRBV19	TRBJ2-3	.	TGTGCCAGTACCAGGGGGACTCATTGGAGCACAGATACGCAGTATTTT	CASTRGTHWSTDTQYF
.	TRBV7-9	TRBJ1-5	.	TGTGCCAGCAGCTTGGGGCTCAATCAGCCCCAGCATTTT	CASSLGLNQPQHF
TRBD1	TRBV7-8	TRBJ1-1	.	TGTGCCAGCAGCCCTCAACAGGGGATGAACACTGAAGCTTTCTTT	CASSPQQGMNTEAFF
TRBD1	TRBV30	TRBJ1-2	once	TGTGCCTCCAACGACAGGGGGATGTTTGGCTACACCTTC	CASNDRGMFGYTF
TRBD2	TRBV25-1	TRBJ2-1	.	TGTGCCAGCAGTCTGGCGGGAGGATACAATGAGCAGTTCTTC	CASSLAGGYNEQFF
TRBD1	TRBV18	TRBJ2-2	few	TGTGCCAGCTCAGCTGGGACAGCGAACACCGGGGAGCTGTTTTTT	CASSAGTANTGELFF
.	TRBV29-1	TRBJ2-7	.	TGCAGCGTTTACAGAACCGATTCCTACGAGCAGTACTTC	CSVYRTDSYEQYF
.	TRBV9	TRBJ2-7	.	TGTGCCAGCAGCGTTACAGTCTCCTACGAGCAGTACTTC	CASSVTVSYEQYF
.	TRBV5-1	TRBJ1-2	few	TGCGCCAGCAGCTTGGAAGGTATCAGGGGCTACACCTTC	CASSLEGIRGYTF
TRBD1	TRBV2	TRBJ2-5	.	TGTGCCAGCAGTGAGGGACAGTTCCAAGAGACCCAGTACTTC	CASSEGQFQETQYF
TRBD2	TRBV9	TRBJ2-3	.	TGTGCCAGTAGCGTAGCGGGTCCTAGCACAGATACGCAGTATTTT	CASSVAGPSTDTQYF
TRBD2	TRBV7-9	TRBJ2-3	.	TGTGCCAGCAGCTTAACGGGAGGGCCAAATACGCAGTATTTT	CASSLTGGPNTQYF
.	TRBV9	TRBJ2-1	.	TGTGCCAGCAGCGTAGCTACGGAGGAGCAGTTCTTC	CASSVATEEQFF
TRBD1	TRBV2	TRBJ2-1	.	TGTGCCAGCATTGGGGACAGTTATTTTTCCTACAATGAGCAGTTCTTC	CASIGDSYFSYNEQFF
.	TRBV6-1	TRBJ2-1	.	TGTGCCAGCCAGTCCTCCTACAATGAGCAGTTCTTC	CASQSSYNEQFF
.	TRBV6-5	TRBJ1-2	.	TGTGCCAGCAGACTTGACAGGCAACAAGGGTATGGCTACACCTTC	CASRLDRQQGYGYTF
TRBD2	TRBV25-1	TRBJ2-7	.	TGTGCCAGCAGTGAGGCGGGGGAATACGAGCAGTACTTC	CASSEAGEYEQYF
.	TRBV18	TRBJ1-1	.	TGTGCCAGTTCTGTGGCGCAGGCGAGGAACACTGAAGCTTTCTTT	CASSVAQARNTEAFF